This TCR beta chain appears in the sequencing data of a study of blood T cell repertoires in COVID-19. Profiled with immunoSEQ multiplex PCR; TCRdb holds only in-frame clones, not every one. The table lists about 200,000 clones, roughly 80% of them singletons, with around 5.4% in the top ten. Germline V gives CDR1 SNHLY, CDR2 FYNNEI. There are 15 residues in the CDR3. The V gene end was trimmed by 1 base and the J gene end by 10 bases; junction bases not matched to a gene: 7. The TCR comes from a woman in her seventies with acute or convalescent COVID-19. The specimen sequenced was peripheral blood. The J gene is TRBJ1-6, the V gene TRBV2; TRBD1 matches at 7 bases. CDR3 coding DNA: TGTGCCAGCAGTGAAGGGGACAGACAATCATCACCCCTCCACTTT. Protein sequence: CASSEGDRQSSPLHF.